What follows are 11 T cell receptor beta chains derived from one specimen sequenced in a study of beta chain features in type 1 diabetes. Every isolated RNA sample was fully reverse transcribed, so sequencing captured expressed TCRB transcripts. The data were produced by immunoSEQ multiplex PCR, yet TCRdb's version contains in-frame clones alone and is incomplete. The sample has 160,000 or so clones; almost 65% are singletons. General study points: TCRB CDR3 length was moderately but significantly reduced in all four CD4+ subsets of Type 1 diabetes patients.

Their antigen targets remain unknown. Sequenced input: naive CD4+ T cells from blood. The receptor source for this set is a man younger than 40 with type 1 diabetes.

The V call is TRBV16, the J call TRBJ1-2; D might be TRBD1 (6 bases). The CDR3 covers 14 residues. Per the germline V gene, CDR1 is KGHSY and CDR2 is FQNENV. Trimming removed 4 bases at V and 8 bases at J, with 17 bases between. The DNA of the CDR3 is TGTGCCAGCAGCCCGTCAAGGGGGGCGAGGGGCTACACCTTC. Residues: CASSPSRGARGYTF.

This clone is a singleton in its sample. The rearrangement links TRBV29-1 to TRBJ1-1, with D uncertain. V shed 4 bases and J shed 0 bases, with 9 bases lying between them. The germline CDR1 and CDR2 sequences are SQVTM and ANQGSEA. The length of the CDR3 is 13 residues. CDR3 nucleotides: TGCAGCGTTGGTGCGGCGGTGAACACTGAAGCTTTCTTT. The encoded protein is CSVGAAVNTEAFF. Looking up the rest from reference TRBV29-1 and TRBJ1-1 gives the full variable domain: SAVISQKPSRDICQRGTSLTIQCQVDSQVTMMFWYRQQPGQSLTLIATANQGSEATYESGFVIDKFPISRPNLTFSTLTVSNMSPEDSSIYLCSVGAAVNTEAFFGQGTRLTVV.

This chain links TRBV2 with TRBJ1-4; unclear D gene. The CDR3 extends over 12 amino acids. Trimming pared 4 bases from V and 8 bases from J, leaving 8 bases between. The germline CDR1 and CDR2 sequences are SNHLY and FYNNEI. As DNA, the CDR3 is TGTGCCAGCAGTGCTCCCCTGGAAAAACTGTTTTTT. Translating gives CASSAPLEKLFF. Full variable domain (remainder filled in from reference TRBV2 and TRBJ1-4): EPEVTQTPSHQVTQMGQEVILRCVPISNHLYFYWYRQILGQKVEFLVSFYNNEISEKSEIFDDQFSVERPDGSNFTLKIRSTKLEDSAMYFCASSAPLEKLFFGSGTQLSVL.

This clone was found a few times. The V gene is TRBV25-1, the J gene TRBJ2-7; D is undetermined. V was cut by 4 bases and J by 3 bases, with 4 bases left in between. Germline loops: CDR1 MGHDK, CDR2 SYGVNS. The CDR3 is 11 residues long. The CDR3: CASSGFYEQYF. The CDR3, as DNA: TGTGCCAGCAGTGGGTTCTACGAGCAGTACTTC.

The chain uses TRBV4-3 and TRBJ2-3; weak D call: TRBD2 (6 bases). This CDR3 comprises 15 residues. The V end was cut by 0 bases, the J end by 5 bases, with 12 bases between. The germline gives CDR1 LGHNA, CDR2 YSLEER. CDR3 bases: TGCGCCAGCAGCCAAGATTGGGGAGGAGGAGATACGCAGTATTTT. As protein: CASSQDWGGGDTQYF.

The chain has TRBV7-2 and TRBJ2-3, with 16 bases aligning to TRBD2. This CDR3 is built from 16 residues. The germline V gene has CDR1 SGHTA and CDR2 FQGNSA. After removal of 4 bases from V and 7 bases from J, the junction contained 5 bases not matched to a gene. The CDR3 reads CASSSGLAGGQNTQYF. Written as DNA, the CDR3 is TGTGCCAGCAGCTCGGGACTAGCGGGGGGGCAGAATACGCAGTATTTT.

This chain uses TRBV29-1 with TRBJ2-7; 7 bases agree with TRBD1. The V segment lost 7 bases and the J segment 3 bases; nucleotides outside the gene matches: 9. From germline, CDR1 is SQVTM and CDR2 ANQGSEA. The CDR3 extends over 13 amino acids. CDR3 nucleotide sequence: TGCAGCGCCGGACTCCGGGACAGCTACGAGCAGTACTTC. Amino acid sequence: CSAGLRDSYEQYF.

The rearrangement uses TRBV5-1 and TRBJ2-3; the D gene could be TRBD1 or TRBD2 (5 bases each). The V gene lost 1 base and the J gene lost 6 bases, with 12 bases spanning the gap. The CDR3 runs 14 residues. Germline CDR1 is SGHRS and CDR2 is YFSETQ. The CDR3 bases are TGCGCCAGCAGCTTGTTGGTGGGACCGGATACGCAGTATTTT. This encodes CASSLLVGPDTQYF.

V and J are TRBV9 and TRBJ2-3; 10 bases agree with TRBD2. Per germline, CDR1 SGDLS and CDR2 YYNGEE. The CDR3 consists of 15 residues. The trim removed 0 bases at V and 11 bases at J, leaving 9 bases unmatched. As DNA, the CDR3 is TGTGCCAGCAGCGTAGTAGGACTAGCGGACCCAGTGCAGTATTTT. Translation gives CASSVVGLADPVQYF.

The rearrangement links TRBV13 to TRBJ2-5, with TRBD2 matching 11 bases. This CDR3 contains 16 residues. Germline loops: CDR1 PRHDT, CDR2 FYEKMQ (reference sequence). V lost 5 bases, J lost 4 bases, and 9 bases stayed unmatched. The CDR3 DNA sequence: TGTGCCAGCAGCAAACCCCGACTAGCGGGGAGAGAGACCCAGTACTTC. This translates into CASSKPRLAGRETQYF.

V and J are TRBV15 and TRBJ2-3; maybe TRBD2 (5 bases). The V gene lost 7 bases and the J gene lost 2 bases, with 13 bases spanning the gap. The CDR3 is made up of 14 amino acids. The germline V gene encodes CDR1 LNHNV and CDR2 YYDKDF (reference sequence). Written as DNA, the CDR3 is TGTGCCACCAAAGATCGGGATCACACAGATACGCAGTATTTT. It specifies CATKDRDHTDTQYF.